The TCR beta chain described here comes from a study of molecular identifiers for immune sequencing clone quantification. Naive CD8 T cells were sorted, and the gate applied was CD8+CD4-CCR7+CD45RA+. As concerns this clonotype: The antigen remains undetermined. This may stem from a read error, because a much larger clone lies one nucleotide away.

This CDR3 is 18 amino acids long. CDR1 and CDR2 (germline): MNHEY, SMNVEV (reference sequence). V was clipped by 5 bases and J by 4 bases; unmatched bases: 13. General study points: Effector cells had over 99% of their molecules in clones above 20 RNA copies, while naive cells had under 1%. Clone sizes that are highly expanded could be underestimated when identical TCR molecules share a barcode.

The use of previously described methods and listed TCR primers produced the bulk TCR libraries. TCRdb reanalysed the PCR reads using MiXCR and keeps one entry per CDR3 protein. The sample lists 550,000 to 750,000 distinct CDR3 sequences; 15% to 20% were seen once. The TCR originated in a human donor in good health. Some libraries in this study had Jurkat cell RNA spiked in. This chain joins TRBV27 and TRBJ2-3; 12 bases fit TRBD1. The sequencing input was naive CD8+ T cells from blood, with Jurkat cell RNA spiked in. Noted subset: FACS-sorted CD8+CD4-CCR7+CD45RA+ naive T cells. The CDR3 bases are TGTGCCAGCAGTCCTACCCCGGGGACAGGGGGCTACGCAGATACGCAGTATTTT. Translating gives CASSPTPGTGGYADTQYF.